This T cell receptor beta chain was recovered during a study of T cells expressing NK-cell markers (dated by TCRdb to the early 2020s). Some background on the complete study: Three sorted T-cell subsets (CD3+CD56+NKG2C+, CD3+CD56+NKG2C- and CD3+CD56-NKG2C+) from several donors had their TCR beta-chain repertoires profiled. Among the eight sequenced donors, seven were HCMV-seropositive and one was HCMV-seronegative. The study sequenced eight donors, all healthy volunteers chosen at random: three men and five women. The libraries were sequenced on Illumina HiSeq 2000/2500, MiSeq or NextSeq, producing 2 x 150 bp reads. Study-wide findings and limitations: In six donors, the dominant CD3+CD56+NKG2C+ clonotypes were found to rank among the top 10 CD8+ clonotypes and to make up roughly 1.0-7.0% of CD8+ T cells. Those dominant clonotypes were again the most abundant among CD3+CD56-NKG2C+ cells in four donors, at about 28.3-60.1%. Whether the expanded NKG2C-expressing T cell clones were specific for HCMV antigens remained unclear.

Including the terminal cysteine and phenylalanine, the CDR3 comprises 17 residues. The nucleotide record is missing. Sequenced on an Illumina HiSeq 2000. The TCR beta cDNA libraries were made using 5'RACE template switching, a step that added both a universal primer site and unique molecular identifiers. cDNA synthesis was primed from the TCR beta constant segment, followed by two successive PCR amplification steps. On the study's bioinformatics: MIGEC handled demultiplexing of the reads and grouping by UMI, while MiTCR was used to assemble and quantify clonotypes. To exclude erroneous sequences, any TCR cDNA sequence not supported by at least two reads was discarded. The tcR package was used for downstream repertoire analysis, and clonotypes were matched across fractions by CDR3 nucleotide sequence plus V segment. VDJmatch was used to annotate antigen specificity against VDJdb, with one amino acid substitution in CDR3 allowed. TCRdb reprocessed the reads and lists each CDR3 protein sequence as a single entry, with no DNA. The V and J calls and clone size come from TCRdb's table, not from the authors' own analysis. The sample's clone listing holds 500,000 to 700,000 distinct CDR3 sequences. The top ten clones comprise about 3.6% of the sample.

To determine HCMV serostatus, a commercial ELISA kit was used to detect HCMV-specific IgG in serum. Ficoll density gradient centrifugation was used to isolate peripheral blood mononuclear cells from blood. Worth noting for this clonotype: What this receptor recognizes is not known.

This chain is built from TRBV12-3 or TRBV12-4 and TRBJ1-6. The sample comprised blood T cells: a sorted CD56 or NKG2C T cell subset, CD4+ or CD8+ T cells, or bulk PBMC T cells (not recorded which). This receptor was identified in a man aged 18 to 29 in good health. Donor details come from another sample of the same person, matched by shared clones. CDR3 protein: CASSPDLRGSYNSPLHF.